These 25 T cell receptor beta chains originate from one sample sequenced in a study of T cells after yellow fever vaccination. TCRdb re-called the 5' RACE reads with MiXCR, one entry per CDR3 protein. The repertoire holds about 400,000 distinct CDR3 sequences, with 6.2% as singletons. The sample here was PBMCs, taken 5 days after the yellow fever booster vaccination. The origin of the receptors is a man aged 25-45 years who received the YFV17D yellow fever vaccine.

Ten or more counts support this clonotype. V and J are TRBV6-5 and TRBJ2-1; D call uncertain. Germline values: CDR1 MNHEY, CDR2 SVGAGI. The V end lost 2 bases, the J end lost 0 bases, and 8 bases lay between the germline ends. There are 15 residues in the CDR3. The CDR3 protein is CASSYDLGSYNEQFF. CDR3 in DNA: TGTGCCAGCAGTTACGACCTAGGCTCCTACAATGAGCAGTTCTTC.

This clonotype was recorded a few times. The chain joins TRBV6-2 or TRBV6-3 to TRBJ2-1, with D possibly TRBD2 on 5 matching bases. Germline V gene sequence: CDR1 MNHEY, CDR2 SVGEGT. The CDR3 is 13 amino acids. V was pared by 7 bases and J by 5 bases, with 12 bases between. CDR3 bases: TGTGCCAGCACCTACGCCGGGGACAATGAGCAGTTCTTC. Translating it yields CASTYAGDNEQFF.

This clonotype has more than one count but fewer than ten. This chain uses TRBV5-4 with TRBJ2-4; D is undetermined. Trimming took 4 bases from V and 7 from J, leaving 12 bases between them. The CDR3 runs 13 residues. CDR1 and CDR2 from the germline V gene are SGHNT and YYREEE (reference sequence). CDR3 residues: CASSNRDGNIQYF. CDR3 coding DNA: TGTGCCAGCAGCAACCGAGATGGGAACATTCAGTACTTC.

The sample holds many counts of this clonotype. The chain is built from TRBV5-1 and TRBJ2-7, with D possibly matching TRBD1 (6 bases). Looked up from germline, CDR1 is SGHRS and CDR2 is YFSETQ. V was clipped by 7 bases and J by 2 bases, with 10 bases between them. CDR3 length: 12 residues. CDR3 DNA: TGCGCCAGCCGGGACAAACCCTACGAGCAGTACTTC. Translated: CASRDKPYEQYF. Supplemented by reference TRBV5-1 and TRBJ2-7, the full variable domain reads KAGVTQTPRYLIKTRGQQVTLSCSPISGHRSVSWYQQTPGQGLQFLFEYFSETQRNKGNFPGRFSGRQFSNSRSEMNVSTLELGDSALYLCASRDKPYEQYFGPGTRLTVT.

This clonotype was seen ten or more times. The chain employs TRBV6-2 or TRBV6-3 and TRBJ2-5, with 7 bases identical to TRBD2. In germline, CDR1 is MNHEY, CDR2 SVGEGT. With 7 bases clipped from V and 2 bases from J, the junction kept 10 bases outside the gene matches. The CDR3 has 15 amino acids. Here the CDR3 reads CASTHEASGQETQYF. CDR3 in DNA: TGTGCCAGCACCCACGAGGCTAGCGGACAAGAGACCCAGTACTTC.

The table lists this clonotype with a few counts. DNA for the CDR3: TGTGCCAGCAGCTTAATGGGACAGGGGTACGAGCAGTACTTC. It yields the protein CASSLMGQGYEQYF. The chain joins TRBV11-2 to TRBJ2-7, with TRBD1 matching 10 bases. After removal of 2 bases from V and 4 bases from J, the junction contained 2 bases not matched to a gene. Germline CDR1 SGHAT, CDR2 FQNNGV. The CDR3 spans 14 residues.

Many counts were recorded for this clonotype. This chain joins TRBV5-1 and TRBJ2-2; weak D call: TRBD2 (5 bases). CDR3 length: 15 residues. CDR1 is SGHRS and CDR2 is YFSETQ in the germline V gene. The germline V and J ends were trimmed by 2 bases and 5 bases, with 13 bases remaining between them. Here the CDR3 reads CASSLADSGTGELFF. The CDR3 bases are TGCGCCAGCAGCTTAGCGGACTCGGGAACCGGGGAGCTGTTTTTT.

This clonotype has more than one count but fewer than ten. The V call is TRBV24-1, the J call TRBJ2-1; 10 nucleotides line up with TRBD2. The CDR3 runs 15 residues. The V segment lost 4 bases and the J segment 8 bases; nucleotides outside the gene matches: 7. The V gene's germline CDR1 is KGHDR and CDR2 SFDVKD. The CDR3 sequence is CATSDAASGSDEQFF. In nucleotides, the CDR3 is TGTGCCACCAGTGACGCGGCTAGCGGGAGTGATGAGCAGTTCTTC.

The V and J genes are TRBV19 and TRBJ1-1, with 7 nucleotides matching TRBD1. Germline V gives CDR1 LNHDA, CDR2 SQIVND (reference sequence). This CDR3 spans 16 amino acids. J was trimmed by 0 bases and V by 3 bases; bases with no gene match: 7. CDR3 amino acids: CASSIHGTALNTEAFF. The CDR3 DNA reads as TGTGCCAGTAGTATCCACGGGACAGCCTTGAACACTGAAGCTTTCTTT.

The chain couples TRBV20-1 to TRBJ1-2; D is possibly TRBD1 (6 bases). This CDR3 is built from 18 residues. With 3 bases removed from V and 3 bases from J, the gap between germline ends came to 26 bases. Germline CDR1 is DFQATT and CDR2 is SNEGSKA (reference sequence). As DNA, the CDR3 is TGCAGTGCTAGTCAGTCGGGGCGGACAGAACCTCTCGACTATGGCTACACCTTC. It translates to CSASQSGRTEPLDYGYTF.

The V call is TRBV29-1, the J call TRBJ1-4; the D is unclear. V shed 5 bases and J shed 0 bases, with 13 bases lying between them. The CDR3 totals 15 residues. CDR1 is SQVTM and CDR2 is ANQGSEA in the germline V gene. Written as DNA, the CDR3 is TGCAGCGTTCTAATCGGACGGGCAACTAATGAAAAACTGTTTTTT. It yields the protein CSVLIGRATNEKLFF.

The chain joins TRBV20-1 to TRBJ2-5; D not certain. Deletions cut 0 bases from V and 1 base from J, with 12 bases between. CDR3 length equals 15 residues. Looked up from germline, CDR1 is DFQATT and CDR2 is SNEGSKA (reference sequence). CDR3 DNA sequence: TGCAGTGCTAGAGATAGCCGGCTCGTCCAAGAGACCCAGTACTTC. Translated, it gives CSARDSRLVQETQYF.

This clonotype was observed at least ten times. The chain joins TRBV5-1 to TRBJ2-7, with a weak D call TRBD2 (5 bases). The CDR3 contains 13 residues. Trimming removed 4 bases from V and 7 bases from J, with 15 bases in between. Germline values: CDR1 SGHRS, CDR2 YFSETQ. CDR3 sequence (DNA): TGCGCCAGCAGCAAGACCGGACGGGAAGAGCAGTACTTC. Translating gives CASSKTGREEQYF.

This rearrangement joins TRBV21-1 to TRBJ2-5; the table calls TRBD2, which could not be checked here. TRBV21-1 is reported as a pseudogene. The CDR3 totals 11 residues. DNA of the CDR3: TGTGCCACGGCTAGCCAAGAGACCCAGTACTTC. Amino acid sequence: CATASQETQYF.

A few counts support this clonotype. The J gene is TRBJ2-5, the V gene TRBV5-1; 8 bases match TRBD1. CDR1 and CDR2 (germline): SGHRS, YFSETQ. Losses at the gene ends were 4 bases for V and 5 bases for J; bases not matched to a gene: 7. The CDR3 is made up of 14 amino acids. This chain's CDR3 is CASSEPGGSETQYF. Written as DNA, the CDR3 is TGCGCCAGCAGCGAGCCAGGGGGCAGTGAGACCCAGTACTTC.

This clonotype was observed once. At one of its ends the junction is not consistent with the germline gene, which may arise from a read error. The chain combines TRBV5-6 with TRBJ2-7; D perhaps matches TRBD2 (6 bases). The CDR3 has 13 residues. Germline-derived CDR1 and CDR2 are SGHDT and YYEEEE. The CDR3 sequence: CAISLGLHGEQYF. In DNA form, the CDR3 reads TGTGCCATCAGCCTGGGACTTCACGGCGAGCAGTACTTC. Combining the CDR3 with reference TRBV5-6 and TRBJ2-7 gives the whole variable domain DAGVTQSPTHLIKTRGQQVTLRCSPKSGHDTVSWYQQALGQGPQFIFQYYEEEERQRGNFPDRFSGHQFPNYSSELNVNALLLGDSALYLCAISLGLHGEQYFGPGTRLTVT.

CDR3 sequence reads: CASSHPVPNTEAFF. In DNA, the CDR3 is TGTGCCAGCAGCCATCCAGTGCCGAACACTGAAGCTTTCTTT. V usage is TRBV5-8 and J usage is TRBJ1-1; D is undetermined. V gave up 4 bases and J gave up 1 base, with 11 bases separating them. The CDR3 is 14 amino acids. Germline loops: CDR1 SGHTS, CDR2 YDEGEE.

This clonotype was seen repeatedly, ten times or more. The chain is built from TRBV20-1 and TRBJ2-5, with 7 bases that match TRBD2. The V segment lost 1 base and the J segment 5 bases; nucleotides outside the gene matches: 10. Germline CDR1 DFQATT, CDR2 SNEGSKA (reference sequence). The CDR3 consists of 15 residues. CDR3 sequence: CSARVGGRWEETQYF. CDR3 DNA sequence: TGCAGTGCTAGAGTGGGCGGGAGATGGGAGGAGACCCAGTACTTC.

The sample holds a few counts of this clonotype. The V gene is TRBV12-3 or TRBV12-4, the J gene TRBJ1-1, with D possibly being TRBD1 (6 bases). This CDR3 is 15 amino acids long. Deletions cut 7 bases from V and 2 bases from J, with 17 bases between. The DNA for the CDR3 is TGTGCCAGCAAAACTCTGGGGACATACAACACTGAAGCTTTCTTT. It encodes CASKTLGTYNTEAFF.

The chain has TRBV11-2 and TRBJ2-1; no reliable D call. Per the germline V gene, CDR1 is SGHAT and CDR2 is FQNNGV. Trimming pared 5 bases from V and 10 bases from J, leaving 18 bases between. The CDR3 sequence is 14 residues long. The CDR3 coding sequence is TGTGCCAGCAGCCCCCGTCGCCTGGTGGTCGAGCAGTTCTTC. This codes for CASSPRRLVVEQFF.

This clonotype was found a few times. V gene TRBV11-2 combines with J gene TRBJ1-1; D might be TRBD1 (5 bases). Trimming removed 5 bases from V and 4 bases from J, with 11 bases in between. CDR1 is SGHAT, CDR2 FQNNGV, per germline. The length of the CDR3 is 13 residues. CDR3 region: CASSGGLVTEAFF. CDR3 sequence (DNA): TGTGCCAGCAGCGGGGGATTGGTCACTGAAGCTTTCTTT.

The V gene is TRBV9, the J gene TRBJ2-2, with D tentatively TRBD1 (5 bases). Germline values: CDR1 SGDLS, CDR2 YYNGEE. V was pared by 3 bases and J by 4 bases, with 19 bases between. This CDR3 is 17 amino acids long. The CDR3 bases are TGTGCCAGCAGCGAGACAGTAAGCGAGAGGTTCACCGGGGAGCTGTTTTTT. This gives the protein CASSETVSERFTGELFF.

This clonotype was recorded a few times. As DNA, the CDR3 is TGTGCCAGCATCCCAGGGGACTTTGGAGAGCAGTACTTC. It is translated as CASIPGDFGEQYF. This chain joins TRBV4-2 and TRBJ2-7, with D perhaps being TRBD1 or TRBD2 (6 bases each). V lost 7 bases, J lost 7 bases, and 17 bases lay in between. This CDR3 is 13 amino acids long. CDR1 and CDR2 from the germline V gene are LGHNA and YNFKEQ.

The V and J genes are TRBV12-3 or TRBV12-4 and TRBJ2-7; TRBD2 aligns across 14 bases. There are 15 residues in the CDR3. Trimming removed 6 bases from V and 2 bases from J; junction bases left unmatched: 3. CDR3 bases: TGTGCCAGCAGCCTGACTAGCGGGGGGGCCTACGAGCAGTACTTC. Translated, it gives CASSLTSGGAYEQYF.

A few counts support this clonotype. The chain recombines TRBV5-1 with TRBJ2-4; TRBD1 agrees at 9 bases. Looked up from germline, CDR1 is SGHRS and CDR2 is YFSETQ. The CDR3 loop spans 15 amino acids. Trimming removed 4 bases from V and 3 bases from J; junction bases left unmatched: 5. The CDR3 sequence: CASSVDRGSKNIQYF. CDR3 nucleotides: TGCGCCAGCAGCGTGGACAGGGGTAGCAAAAACATTCAGTACTTC.